Reported below is one T cell receptor (beta chain). Its cognate antigen is unknown. This CDR3 is built from 16 residues. Germline trimming cut 3 bases from V and 1 base from J; bases unmatched to any gene: 10. CDR1 and CDR2 (germline): SGHRS, YFSETQ. Here immunoSEQ multiplex PCR was the method, and the copy in TCRdb shows in-frame clones only, minus some. Seen here are around 420,000 clones, roughly 90% observed once, and the top ten hold about 3.6%. The data derive from a study of Ad26.COV2.S vaccination and SARS-CoV-2 variants. Study-wide context: Once, or twice with 56 days between doses, Ad26.COV2.S was given intramuscularly. Whole-study results and caveats: Vaccine recipients and placebo recipients showed similar non-spike TCR breadth. Possibly, TCR breadth and depth analyses underestimated total T cell responses.

Regarding treatment: 15 to 20 received Ad26.COV2.S at low or high dose, single or two shots; 5 received placebo; per-sample allocation not given. Samples were taken on day 63 after the first vaccine or placebo injection. Within Boston, the person who donated was an adult of 18-55 years. The chain uses TRBV5-1 and TRBJ2-7; 7 nucleotides line up with TRBD2. The receptor was isolated from a person between 18 and 60 years old who received the Ad26.COV2.S COVID-19 vaccine or a placebo. Specimen: peripheral blood, collected in a trial of Ad26.COV2.S vaccine versus placebo. The CDR3 nucleotides are TGCGCCAGCAGCTCCATGGGAGGGAAGGGATCCTACGAGCAGTACTTC. Its protein product is CASSSMGGKGSYEQYF. The full variable domain, its missing parts supplied by reference TRBV5-1 and TRBJ2-7, is KAGVTQTPRYLIKTRGQQVTLSCSPISGHRSVSWYQQTPGQGLQFLFEYFSETQRNKGNFPGRFSGRQFSNSRSEMNVSTLELGDSALYLCASSSMGGKGSYEQYFGPGTRLTVT.